The clone carrying this TCR beta chain was detected only a few times. Antigen: not known. The same CDR3 arises from other DNA sequences in this sample as well. This sample is part of a study of cytomegalovirus exposure and HLA in healthy donors. This PCR relied on a set of 60 Vbeta primers and 13 Jbeta primers. Only in-frame clones appear in the TCRdb table, and some are missing; sequencing was by immunoSEQ multiplex PCR. This table holds 110,000 to 150,000 clones, roughly a tenth found once. Findings and limits, study-wide: In a later analysis, DRB1 alleles had the most associated TCRs; HLA-C alleles the fewest.

The germline V gene encodes CDR1 SGDLS and CDR2 YYNGEE. The CDR3 loop spans 14 amino acids. Trimming cost V 0 bases and J 1 base; bases outside gene matches: 0. Sequencing was performed on PBMCs. The chain combines TRBV9 with TRBJ1-2; 7 bases map to TRBD1. The sequence came from a male donor in good health and CMV-seronegative. The CDR3 DNA sequence: TGTGCCAGCAGCGTAGGACAGGGTAACTATGGCTACACCTTC. The encoded protein is CASSVGQGNYGYTF.